These 14 T cell receptor beta chains came from one sample sequenced in a study of human T cells and chemical hapten exposure. Described time point: patch test 3, about 24 weeks after DPC sensitization. Treatment given: therapeutic diphenylcyclopropenone sensitization with weekly scalp DPC. TCRdb reprocessed the RACE reads via MiXCR and lists one record per CDR3 protein. Among over 150,000 distinct CDR3 sequences listed, about a quarter were seen once. The specimen comprised whole blood, sampled in connection with sensitization to the hapten diphenylcyclopropenone (DPC). All receptors derive from a woman aged 18-29 years with alopecia areata. Some clones in this sample may be carry-over from other donors' samples.

The V call is TRBV29-1, the J call TRBJ2-7; perhaps TRBD2 as D (6 bases). This CDR3 region has 13 residues. V was cut by 6 bases and J by 1 base, with 13 bases left in between. Germline values: CDR1 SQVTM, CDR2 ANQGSEA. The DNA of the CDR3 is TGCAGCGTCAGCCCGGGGGATTCCTACGAGCAGTACTTC. Translated, it gives CSVSPGDSYEQYF.

This clonotype has only one observation. The chain combines TRBV7-8 with TRBJ2-7; TRBD2 is a possible D gene (7 bases). CDR3 length: 14 amino acids. CDR1 and CDR2 from the germline V gene are SGHVS and FQNEAQ. V lost 5 bases and J 12 bases, leaving 23 bases between the germline ends. CDR3 sequence reads: CASSVTGQGGSGYF. CDR3 DNA: TGTGCCAGCAGCGTGACAGGCCAGGGAGGGTCGGGGTACTTC. Full variable domain (missing parts from reference TRBV7-8 and TRBJ2-7): GAGVSQSPRYKVAKRGQDVALRCDPISGHVSLFWYQQALGQGPEFLTYFQNEAQLDKSGLPSDRFFAERPEGSVSTLKIQRTQQEDSAVYLCASSVTGQGGSGYFGPGTRLTVT.

This clonotype was seen more than once but under ten times. One end of the junction varies from germline; a read error may be responsible. This rearrangement joins TRBV7-8 to TRBJ2-1; D may be TRBD2 (6 bases). The CDR3 is 14 residues long. CDR1 is SGHVS, CDR2 FQNEAQ, per germline. The CDR3 is CASSLAPGGWQQFF. The CDR3 region has the DNA TGTGCCAGCAGCCTAGCGCCCGGGGGTTGGCAGCAGTTCTTC.

The rearrangement joins TRBV27 to TRBJ2-7; no clear D gene. The CDR3 consists of 14 residues. CDR1 MNHEY and CDR2 SMNVEV come from the germline V gene (reference sequence). V was trimmed by 6 bases and J by 4 bases, leaving 16 bases between them. CDR3 bases: TGTGCCAGCAGCCCCGCCTTCCGGTTTTACGAGCAGTACTTC. This gives the protein CASSPAFRFYEQYF.

This chain connects TRBV5-1 to TRBJ2-5, with D perhaps matching TRBD2 (5 bases). Germline lookup yields CDR1 SGHRS and CDR2 YFSETQ. CDR3 length: 15 amino acids. The germline V and J ends were trimmed by 0 bases and 5 bases, with 14 bases remaining between them. CDR3 bases: TGCGCCAGCAGCTTGGGGACTGGTCCATCCGAGACCCAGTACTTC. Amino acid sequence: CASSLGTGPSETQYF.

The chain combines TRBV6-6 with TRBJ1-2, with 9 bases lining up with TRBD1. Germline CDR1 is MNHNY and CDR2 is SVGAGI (reference sequence). The CDR3 contains 17 residues. V lost 4 bases and J lost 4; bases outside the gene matches: 13. CDR3 sequence: CASSSGTGFPQRYGYTF. The CDR3 coding sequence is TGTGCCAGCAGTTCCGGGACAGGGTTCCCCCAACGCTATGGCTACACCTTC.

This clonotype was seen a handful of times. This chain links TRBV20-1 with TRBJ2-2; 8 bases are a match to TRBD2. The CDR3 sequence is 15 residues long. Germline CDR1 and CDR2: DFQATT and SNEGSKA (reference sequence). V trimming: 4 bases; J trimming: 2 bases; junction bases outside the gene matches: 6. CDR3 in DNA: TGCAGTGCTAAGACAGCGGGGGTCAACACCGGGGAGCTGTTTTTT. Translated, it gives CSAKTAGVNTGELFF.

The J gene is TRBJ2-7, the V gene TRBV12-3 or TRBV12-4; no definite D call. Trimming shortened V by 6 bases and J by 3 bases, and 12 bases separated the two germline ends. The CDR3 sequence is 13 residues long. The CDR3 DNA is TGTGCCAGCAGCCCGGACGGATACTACGAGCAGTACTTC. It codes for CASSPDGYYEQYF.

This clonotype was observed at least ten times. V gene TRBV18 combines with J gene TRBJ2-7; 9 bases line up with TRBD1. CDR3 length: 14 residues. Germline trimming cut 8 bases from V and 1 base from J; bases unmatched to any gene: 6. Germline assignment: CDR1 KGHSH and CDR2 LQKENI. DNA of the CDR3: TGTGCCAGCAGCCCCGGGACAGGGTCCTACGAGCAGTACTTC. Its translation: CASSPGTGSYEQYF.

The table lists this clonotype with a few counts. The rearrangement links TRBV4-1 to TRBJ2-7, with D unclear. Germline V gene sequence: CDR1 MGHRA, CDR2 YSYEKL. There are 15 residues in the CDR3. Trimming cost V 0 bases and J 7 bases, with 16 bases left between them. The CDR3 DNA is TGCGCCAGCAGCCAAGAAGTCCTCGGCCGCAAGGAGCAGTACTTC. It yields the protein CASSQEVLGRKEQYF.

Note on this clonotype: One base away lies a much larger clone, so this may be a sequencing read error. The chain links TRBV7-6 to TRBJ1-1; D ambiguous. Germline values: CDR1 SGHVS, CDR2 FNYEAQ. This CDR3 has 14 residues. Between the trimmed V and J ends, which lost 6 bases and 3 bases, there was a span of 14 bases. The CDR3 loop reads CASSRFNGDTEAFF. DNA of the CDR3: TGTGCCAGCAGTAGGTTTAATGGGGACACTGAAGCTTTCTTT.

The rearrangement uses TRBV15 and TRBJ2-1; TRBD1 matches at 8 bases. The CDR3 totals 14 residues. V lost 3 bases to trimming and J lost 9 bases; unmatched junction nucleotides: 7. Germline assignment: CDR1 LNHNV and CDR2 YYDKDF (reference sequence). The CDR3 sequence is CATSSRDRTIEQFF. The CDR3 DNA follows: TGTGCCACCAGCAGCCGGGACAGGACAATTGAGCAGTTCTTC. The whole variable domain, filled in from reference TRBV15 and TRBJ2-1, reads DAMVIQNPRYQVTQFGKPVTLSCSQTLNHNVMYWYQQKSSQAPKLLFHYYDKDFNNEADTPDNFQSRRPNTSFCFLDIRSPGLGDTAMYLCATSSRDRTIEQFFGPGTRLTVL.

The chain is built from TRBV29-1 and TRBJ2-1; D uncertain. CDR3 length: 14 amino acids. V was shortened by 3 bases and J by 4 bases, with 13 bases between the two germline ends. Looked up from germline, CDR1 is SQVTM and CDR2 is ANQGSEA. CDR3 region: CSVDWPSGYNEQFF. CDR3 sequence (DNA): TGCAGCGTTGATTGGCCATCCGGGTACAATGAGCAGTTCTTC.

The V gene is TRBV19, the J gene TRBJ1-4; D is unclear. The V gene lost 6 bases and the J gene lost 8 bases, with 4 bases spanning the gap. Germline V lookup: CDR1 LNHDA, CDR2 SQIVND (reference sequence). The CDR3 is 10 residues long. The CDR3 DNA reads as TGTGCCAGTAGAGGAGAAAAACTGTTTTTT. This translates into CASRGEKLFF.